The present T cell receptor beta chain was sequenced within a study of PD-L1 blockade in urothelial cancer. Using immunoSEQ multiplex PCR, the repertoire was profiled, and TCRdb retains in-frame clones only, with some absent. The data hold tens of thousands of clones, with 85% to 90% observed a single time. The germline V gene has CDR1 SGHVS and CDR2 FNYEAQ. V was clipped by 3 bases and J by 7 bases; unmatched bases: 11. This CDR3 is 16 amino acids long. The chain uses TRBV7-6 and TRBJ2-1; TRBD2 agrees at 8 bases. The source was PBMCs, collected around atezolizumab (anti-PD-L1) treatment. This receptor was taken from a man aged 50-60 years with urothelial cancer. The CDR3 region has the DNA TGTGCCAGCAGCTTCGGCCCGGGAGGGGGGGCGAATGAGCAGTTCTTC. Translation: CASSFGPGGGANEQFF.